The 2 T cell receptor beta chains in this list originate from one sample, sequenced in a study of blood T cell repertoires in COVID-19. Profiled with immunoSEQ multiplex PCR; TCRdb holds only in-frame clones, not every one. The table shows a few hundred thousand clones, with approximately 86% occurring only once. Source material: peripheral blood. The source of these receptors is a man aged 18 to 30 with active or convalescent COVID-19.

Points on this clone: Additional DNA sequences in this sample encode the identical CDR3. The chain is built from TRBV5-1 and TRBJ2-5; D may be TRBD2 (5 bases). This CDR3 is 14 amino acids long. Between the trimmed V and J ends, which lost 0 bases and 1 base, there was a span of 7 bases. Germline CDR1 is SGHRS and CDR2 is YFSETQ. CDR3 in DNA: TGCGCCAGCAGCTTGGCCAGCGGCCAAGAGACCCAGTACTTC. It codes for CASSLASGQETQYF. Full variable domain (remainder filled in from reference TRBV5-1 and TRBJ2-5): KAGVTQTPRYLIKTRGQQVTLSCSPISGHRSVSWYQQTPGQGLQFLFEYFSETQRNKGNFPGRFSGRQFSNSRSEMNVSTLELGDSALYLCASSLASGQETQYFGPGTRLLVL.

The genes are TRBV4-3 and TRBJ1-6; TRBD1 aligns across 8 bases. V was clipped by 3 bases and J by 9 bases; unmatched bases: 4. This CDR3 spans 14 amino acids. CDR1 LGHNA and CDR2 YSLEER come from the germline V gene. The chain's CDR3 is CASSQDRESSPLHF. The CDR3 coding sequence is TGCGCCAGCAGCCAGGACAGGGAGTCTTCACCCCTCCACTTT.